This entry lists 26 T cell receptor beta chains sequenced from one sample in a study of blood T cell repertoires in COVID-19. Sequenced by immunoSEQ multiplex PCR; TCRdb stores in-frame clones only, minus some. The sample includes approximately 20,000 clones, around 86% of them seen just once. The sequenced sample was peripheral blood. The origin of the receptors is a man aged 65 to 79 with acute or convalescent COVID-19.

The CDR3: CASSLLGTSGSRGSYNEQFF. The CDR3 DNA is TGTGCCAGCAGCCTACTCGGGACTAGCGGGAGTCGTGGCTCCTACAATGAGCAGTTCTTC. The rearrangement uses TRBV7-6 and TRBJ2-1; 14 bases are a match to TRBD2. The germline CDR1 and CDR2 sequences are SGHVS and FNYEAQ. The trim removed 5 bases at V and 0 bases at J, leaving 12 bases unmatched. The CDR3 is 20 residues long.

J is TRBJ2-1 and V is TRBV6-2 or TRBV6-3; TRBD2 is a possible D gene (5 bases). CDR1 and CDR2 (germline): MNHEY, SVGEGT. CDR3 length: 14 residues. The germline V and J ends were trimmed by 0 bases and 4 bases, with 7 bases remaining between them. The CDR3 region is CASSYSGRYNEQFF. DNA for the CDR3: TGTGCCAGCAGTTACTCGGGGAGATACAATGAGCAGTTCTTC.

This chain joins TRBV5-1 and TRBJ1-6; D is perhaps TRBD1 (5 bases). Trimming removed 5 bases from V and 9 bases from J, with 15 bases in between. The CDR3 sequence is 14 residues long. The germline V gene encodes CDR1 SGHRS and CDR2 YFSETQ. This CDR3 is CASSSGTEGSPLHF. Here the CDR3 DNA reads TGCGCCAGCAGTTCTGGGACGGAGGGTTCACCCCTCCACTTT.

J is TRBJ1-1 and V is TRBV7-9; TRBD1 might be the D (6 bases). The CDR3 has 14 amino acids. Germline values: CDR1 SEHNR, CDR2 FQNEAQ (reference sequence). The V end was cut by 5 bases, the J end by 3 bases, with 13 bases between. In nucleotides, the CDR3 is TGTGCCAGCAGCACAGTAGGGGGGGACACTGAAGCTTTCTTT. As protein: CASSTVGGDTEAFF. Complete variable domain (other parts from reference TRBV7-9 and TRBJ1-1): DTGVSQNPRHKITKRGQNVTFRCDPISEHNRLYWYRQTLGQGPEFLTYFQNEAQLEKSRLLSDRFSAERPKGSFSTLEIQRTEQGDSAMYLCASSTVGGDTEAFFGQGTRLTVV.

This chain connects TRBV29-1 to TRBJ1-2; 7 bases line up with TRBD1. Trimming took 5 bases from V and 4 from J; bases not matched to a gene: 4. The V gene's germline CDR1 is SQVTM and CDR2 ANQGSEA. The CDR3 consists of 12 residues. The CDR3 DNA follows: TGCAGCGTTCAGACAGGGTCCTATGGCTACACCTTC. Its protein is CSVQTGSYGYTF.

The V gene is TRBV29-1, the J gene TRBJ1-2; 11 bases align to TRBD1. CDR1 is SQVTM, CDR2 ANQGSEA, per germline. J gave up 6 bases and V 0 bases, and 9 bases lay outside the gene matches. The CDR3 is 16 residues long. The CDR3, as DNA: TGCAGCGTTGAAGAGGAACAGGACAGGGGGCATAATGGCTACACCTTC. Residues: CSVEEEQDRGHNGYTF.

This chain joins TRBV6-2 or TRBV6-3 and TRBJ2-7; TRBD2 is a possible D gene (7 bases). The CDR3 covers 14 residues. The germline gives CDR1 MNHEY, CDR2 SVGEGT. V lost 4 bases, J lost 7 bases, and 17 bases lay in between. The CDR3 spells CASSSLGGRREQYF. In nucleotides, the CDR3 is TGTGCCAGCAGTTCCCTCGGGGGGCGACGGGAGCAGTACTTC.

The rearrangement links TRBV4-2 to TRBJ2-1; perhaps TRBD2 as D (5 bases). Trimming stripped 0 bases from V and 7 bases from J, with 13 bases between. Germline assignment: CDR1 LGHNA and CDR2 YNFKEQ. The CDR3 has 15 residues. CDR3 sequence (DNA): TGTGCCAGCAGCCAAGAAACTGGCGGGTGGAATGAGCAGTTCTTC. This gives the protein CASSQETGGWNEQFF.

This chain joins TRBV24-1 and TRBJ2-7, with TRBD1 identical over 9 bases. V gave up 3 bases and J gave up 11 bases; unmatched junction bases: 1. There are 11 residues in the CDR3. The germline gives CDR1 KGHDR, CDR2 SFDVKD. As DNA, the CDR3 is TGTGCCACCAGTGATGGGACAGGGAAGTACTTC. Protein sequence: CATSDGTGKYF.

The V call is TRBV5-6, the J call TRBJ1-6, with 7 bases matching TRBD1. The CDR3 spans 17 residues. The trim removed 3 bases at V and 8 bases at J, leaving 14 bases unmatched. Germline values: CDR1 SGHDT, CDR2 YYEEEE. The CDR3 is CASSSGDSHPTDSPLHF. CDR3 DNA: TGTGCCAGCAGCTCAGGGGACAGCCATCCCACGGATTCACCCCTCCACTTT.

The chain uses TRBV18 and TRBJ2-7; TRBD1 aligns across 8 bases. The V and J ends lost 6 bases and 3 bases, in that order; junction bases with no gene match: 7. The germline V gene has CDR1 KGHSH and CDR2 LQKENI. The CDR3 has 14 residues. The CDR3 bases are TGTGCCAGCTCGCCCGACAGGGGAGTCTACGAGCAGTACTTC. Amino acid sequence: CASSPDRGVYEQYF.

The table lists this clone with a count of one. CDR3 loop: CASSQVQTSGKFNEQYF. The CDR3 DNA is TGTGCCAGCAGCCAAGTCCAGACTAGCGGGAAATTTAACGAGCAGTACTTC. This sequence joins TRBV4-2 and TRBJ2-7, with 11 bases that match TRBD2. V was pared by 1 base and J by 5 bases, with 10 bases of the junction left unmatched. Per germline, CDR1 LGHNA and CDR2 YNFKEQ. The CDR3 runs 17 residues.

This chain joins TRBV7-9 and TRBJ2-5; D perhaps matches TRBD2 (6 bases). Trimming left V 8 bases short and J 1 base short, with 14 bases between. There are 14 residues in the CDR3. Germline CDR1 and CDR2: SEHNR and FQNEAQ (reference sequence). This CDR3 reads CASLPPGLQETQYF. CDR3 coding DNA: TGTGCCAGCCTCCCCCCGGGACTCCAAGAGACCCAGTACTTC. Full variable domain (missing parts from reference TRBV7-9 and TRBJ2-5): DTGVSQNPRHKITKRGQNVTFRCDPISEHNRLYWYRQTLGQGPEFLTYFQNEAQLEKSRLLSDRFSAERPKGSFSTLEIQRTEQGDSAMYLCASLPPGLQETQYFGPGTRLLVL.

The chain employs TRBV9 and TRBJ1-4, with TRBD1 as a possible D gene (5 bases). The CDR3 is 16 amino acids. Germline CDR1 reads SGDLS; CDR2 reads YYNGEE. V was shortened by 7 bases and J by 0 bases, with 16 bases between the two germline ends. For the CDR3, the DNA is TGTGCCAGCTCCCGGGGGGATACTGCAACTAATGAAAAACTGTTTTTT. Its protein product is CASSRGDTATNEKLFF. Using reference TRBV9 and TRBJ1-4 for the parts outside the CDR3, the full variable domain is DSGVTQTPKHLITATGQRVTLRCSPRSGDLSVYWYQQSLDQGLQFLIQYYNGEERAKGNILERFSAQQFPDLHSELNLSSLELGDSALYFCASSRGDTATNEKLFFGSGTQLSVL.

This rearrangement joins TRBV29-1 to TRBJ1-1; 11 bases fit TRBD1. Germline-derived CDR1 and CDR2 are SQVTM and ANQGSEA. With 3 bases clipped from V and 4 bases from J, the junction kept 4 bases outside the gene matches. This CDR3 spans 14 amino acids. CDR3 residues: CSVDPDRGPTEAFF. Written as DNA, the CDR3 is TGCAGCGTTGATCCGGACAGGGGGCCCACTGAAGCTTTCTTT. Complete variable domain (other parts from reference TRBV29-1 and TRBJ1-1): SAVISQKPSRDICQRGTSLTIQCQVDSQVTMMFWYRQQPGQSLTLIATANQGSEATYESGFVIDKFPISRPNLTFSTLTVSNMSPEDSSIYLCSVDPDRGPTEAFFGQGTRLTVV.

The chain links TRBV24-1 to TRBJ2-1; 9 positions agree with TRBD2. After removal of 11 bases from V and 8 bases from J, the junction contained 6 bases not matched to a gene. The germline V gene encodes CDR1 KGHDR and CDR2 SFDVKD. The CDR3 spans 12 residues. This CDR3 reads CASGGDPHEQFF. CDR3 coding DNA: TGTGCCAGCGGGGGGGACCCACATGAGCAGTTCTTC.

The chain combines TRBV6-6 with TRBJ2-3; 8 nucleotides match TRBD2. There are 15 residues in the CDR3. Losses at the gene ends were 1 base for V and 3 bases for J; bases not matched to a gene: 3. Per the germline V gene, CDR1 is MNHNY and CDR2 is SVGAGI (reference sequence). CDR3 protein: CASSYWGLVTDTQYF. CDR3 nucleotide sequence: TGTGCCAGCAGTTACTGGGGACTAGTAACAGATACGCAGTATTTT.

This clone has just one count. V is TRBV2 and J is TRBJ1-3, with 8 bases aligning to TRBD1. The V gene end was trimmed by 7 bases and the J gene end by 4 bases; junction bases not matched to a gene: 9. Germline-derived CDR1 and CDR2 are SNHLY and FYNNEI. The CDR3 covers 15 residues. The CDR3 DNA reads as TGTGCCAGCAATCAGGGGGCTACGGCGGGAAACACCATATATTTT. Its protein is CASNQGATAGNTIYF.

The rearrangement joins TRBV2 to TRBJ2-1; 11 bases fit TRBD2. V was clipped by 11 bases and J by 4 bases; unmatched bases: 10. The CDR3 is 15 amino acids. Germline V gives CDR1 SNHLY, CDR2 FYNNEI. This CDR3 reads CAVSTGTSGYNEQFF. CDR3 in DNA: TGTGCCGTTTCAACGGGGACTAGCGGATACAATGAGCAGTTCTTC. Drawing the rest from reference TRBV2 and TRBJ2-1, the complete variable domain is EPEVTQTPSHQVTQMGQEVILRCVPISNHLYFYWYRQILGQKVEFLVSFYNNEISEKSEIFDDQFSVERPDGSNFTLKIRSTKLEDSAMYFCAVSTGTSGYNEQFFGPGTRLTVL.

A single count supports this clone. This chain links TRBV10-3 with TRBJ1-5; tentatively, D is TRBD1 (5 bases). Germline lookup yields CDR1 ENHRY and CDR2 SYGVKD. Trimming stripped 0 bases from V and 4 bases from J, with 13 bases between. The length of the CDR3 is 16 residues. CDR3 residues: CAISESGGAGNQPQHF. The CDR3 DNA is TGTGCCATCAGTGAGTCGGGAGGGGCGGGAAATCAGCCCCAGCATTTT.

The V call is TRBV3-1 (or the pseudogene TRBV3-2), the J call TRBJ1-5; TRBD1 matches at 8 bases. Germline V gene sequence: CDR1 LGHDT, CDR2 YNNKEL (reference sequence). The trim removed 4 bases at V and 1 base at J, leaving 3 bases unmatched. The CDR3 sequence is 15 residues long. In nucleotides, the CDR3 is TGTGCCAGCAGCCCAGGGGGCCCAAGCAATCAGCCCCAGCATTTT. This sequence encodes CASSPGGPSNQPQHF.

The J gene is TRBJ2-7, the V gene TRBV25-1; a possible D gene is TRBD1 (6 bases). V was cut by 4 bases and J by 2 bases, with 12 bases left in between. The CDR3 has 14 amino acids. Germline loops: CDR1 MGHDK, CDR2 SYGVNS. The CDR3 DNA reads as TGTGCCAGCAGTGGACGTGGACAGACCTACGAGCAGTACTTC. Protein: CASSGRGQTYEQYF.

The chain carries TRBV6-6 and TRBJ2-5; perhaps TRBD1 as D (8 bases). The germline V gene encodes CDR1 MNHNY and CDR2 SVGAGI (reference sequence). V was shortened by 4 bases and J by 5 bases, with 14 bases between the two germline ends. The length of the CDR3 is 14 residues. The CDR3 is CASSFDRGGETQYF. In DNA, the CDR3 is TGTGCCAGCAGTTTCGACAGGGGAGGGGAGACCCAGTACTTC.

V and J are TRBV9 and TRBJ2-7; 7 nucleotides line up with TRBD2. The CDR3 loop spans 18 amino acids. V lost 3 bases and J lost 3; bases outside the gene matches: 18. Germline CDR1 SGDLS, CDR2 YYNGEE. CDR3 DNA sequence: TGTGCCAGCAGCGCAGGCCTCCCGGGGAGCGGGGCTTACTACGAGCAGTACTTC. It encodes CASSAGLPGSGAYYEQYF.

The rearrangement joins TRBV28 to TRBJ1-4; 9 bases line up with TRBD1. After removal of 3 bases from V and 5 bases from J, the junction contained 4 bases not matched to a gene. CDR1 MDHEN and CDR2 SYDVKM come from the germline V gene. The CDR3 has 15 amino acids. The CDR3 DNA reads as TGTGCCAGCAGTTTCGTGACAGGGGGAAATGAAAAACTGTTTTTT. It translates to CASSFVTGGNEKLFF.

This chain connects TRBV5-6 to TRBJ2-5; 11 bases line up with TRBD2. The CDR3 contains 16 residues. CDR1 and CDR2 (germline): SGHDT, YYEEEE. Trimming took 2 bases from V and 0 from J; bases not matched to a gene: 3. CDR3 sequence (DNA): TGTGCCAGCAGCTTCGGGACTAGCGGTTACCAAGAGACCCAGTACTTC. Translation: CASSFGTSGYQETQYF.